This is a list of T cell receptor beta chains from one sample in a study of regulatory dendritic cells for organ transplantation. These receptors are not linked to any known antigen. TCRdb's table, derived via immunoSEQ multiplex PCR, lists solely in-frame clones and lacks some. Among about 18,000 clones listed, less than 80% were seen once. Sequencing was carried out using memory CD4+ T cells from blood cultured with regulatory dendritic cells. The receptor set was obtained from a human donor in good health. Both conserved end residues are part of each CDR3. The D gene is left open where the match is weak. Clone size appears in some rows only: once, few, many, or a class for an expanded clone.

V: TRBV6-5; J: TRBJ1-5; size: -; D: -; DNA: TGTGCCAGCAGCAAAGGGCCCCCTTTGCAGCCCCAGCATTTT; CDR3: CASSKGPPLQPQHF
V: TRBV7-9; J: TRBJ1-3; size: -; D: TRBD1; DNA: TGTGCCAGCAGCTTACTGGACAGGCGAAACACCATATATTTT; CDR3: CASSLLDRRNTIYF
V: TRBV18; J: TRBJ1-4; size: -; D: -; DNA: TGTGCCAGCTCACCGGACACAGGGACTAATGAAAAACTGTTTTTT; CDR3: CASSPDTGTNEKLFF
V: TRBV14; J: TRBJ2-3; size: -; D: -; DNA: TGTGCCAGCAGCCTGATGGCGGGCGGATGGGCAGATACGCAGTATTTT; CDR3: CASSLMAGGWADTQYF
V: TRBV2; J: TRBJ1-1; size: -; D: -; DNA: TGTGCCAGCAGGAGGGCGGTGCGGGGAAACACTGAAGCTTTCTTT; CDR3: CASRRAVRGNTEAFF
V: TRBV28; J: TRBJ1-2; size: -; D: -; DNA: TGTGCCAGCAGCGGAAATAACTATGGCTACACCTTC; CDR3: CASSGNNYGYTF
V: TRBV6-6; J: TRBJ1-3; size: -; D: -; DNA: TGTGCCAGCAGCTCTGCCCTCCGGGACATATATTTT; CDR3: CASSSALRDIYF
V: TRBV10-3; J: TRBJ1-1; size: few; D: TRBD1; DNA: TGTGCCATCAGTGGGGGGACAGATAGGAACACTGAAGCTTTCTTT; CDR3: CAISGGTDRNTEAFF
V: TRBV5-1; J: TRBJ1-5; size: once; D: TRBD1; DNA: TGCGCCAGCAGCTCCTTTCCAGGGGGTAGTCAGCCCCAGCATTTT; CDR3: CASSSFPGGSQPQHF
V: TRBV2; J: TRBJ2-3; size: few; D: -; DNA: TGTGCCAGCAGAGCAGACAGGTCCGCAGATACGCAGTATTTT; CDR3: CASRADRSADTQYF
V: TRBV27; J: TRBJ2-7; size: -; D: -; DNA: TGTGCCAGCAGCCGTAGGGGGTTAGCATACGAGGAGCAGTACTTC; CDR3: CASSRRGLAYEEQYF
V: TRBV19; J: TRBJ2-5; size: -; D: -; DNA: TGTGCCAGTAGTCCTACAGTGAGCGAGACCCAGTACTTC; CDR3: CASSPTVSETQYF
V: TRBV4-2; J: TRBJ1-1; size: -; D: TRBD1; DNA: TGTGCCAGCAGCCAGGGCCCACAGGGGTTGGGCACTGAAGCTTTCTTT; CDR3: CASSQGPQGLGTEAFF
V: TRBV11-2; J: TRBJ2-5; size: -; D: -; DNA: TGTGCCAGCAGCTTAGAGGCTAGCTCGGAGACCCAGTACTTC; CDR3: CASSLEASSETQYF
V: TRBV4-2; J: TRBJ2-1; size: -; D: -; DNA: TGTGCCAGCAGCCAAGGTCGGGGTTATGAGCAGTTCTTC; CDR3: CASSQGRGYEQFF
V: TRBV6-1; J: TRBJ2-7; size: once; D: -; DNA: TGTGCCAGCAGTGGACCGGGACAGCAGTACTTC; CDR3: CASSGPGQQYF
V: TRBV5-8; J: TRBJ1-1; size: -; D: -; DNA: TGTGCCAGCAGCTTGGAACTGAACACTGAAGCTTTCTTT; CDR3: CASSLELNTEAFF
V: TRBV4-2; J: TRBJ2-5; size: -; D: -; DNA: TGTGCCAGCAGCCAAGGTTCGTTTGAGACCCAGTACTTC; CDR3: CASSQGSFETQYF
V: TRBV4-1; J: TRBJ2-7; size: -; D: TRBD1; DNA: TGCGCCAGCCCACCGGACAGGGACCTTGACGAGCAGTACTTC; CDR3: CASPPDRDLDEQYF
V: TRBV2; J: TRBJ2-7; size: -; D: TRBD2; DNA: TGTGCCAGCAGGGCCAGCGGGAGTGCGTCCTACGAGCAGTACTTC; CDR3: CASRASGSASYEQYF
V: TRBV9; J: TRBJ2-3; size: -; D: -; DNA: TGTGCCAGCAGCGTAGAGGGGCACACAAGACCAGATACGCAGTATTTT; CDR3: CASSVEGHTRPDTQYF
V: TRBV11-1; J: TRBJ2-5; size: -; D: TRBD1; DNA: TGTGCCAGCAGCCCGGGACAGGGGGACCAAGAGACCCAGTACTTC; CDR3: CASSPGQGDQETQYF
V: TRBV4-2; J: TRBJ1-3; size: few; D: -; DNA: TGTGCCAGCAGCCCTGCAGTCGCTGGAAACACCATATATTTT; CDR3: CASSPAVAGNTIYF
V: TRBV6-6; J: TRBJ2-3; size: -; D: -; DNA: TGTGCCACAAGCGGCCAGGGAGGATCCACAGATAGGTATTTT; CDR3: CATSGQGGSTDRYF
V: TRBV19; J: TRBJ2-1; size: -; D: -; DNA: TGTGCCAGTAGTATGGGCAGTCGCTCCTACAATGAGCAGTTCTTC; CDR3: CASSMGSRSYNEQFF
V: TRBV5-3; J: TRBJ1-1; size: -; D: -; DNA: TGTGCCAGAACAACCACATACTCCGGGGCTTTCTTT; CDR3: CARTTTYSGAFF
V: TRBV4-3; J: TRBJ2-1; size: -; D: TRBD2; DNA: TGCGCCAGCAGCCAAGAGGGACTAGCGGGAGTAGGCTCCTACAATGAGCAGTTCTTC; CDR3: CASSQEGLAGVGSYNEQFF